A single TCR beta chain is shown here with its context. TCRdb's table, derived via immunoSEQ multiplex PCR, lists solely in-frame clones and lacks some. The sample lists some 71,000 clones, 86% seen once, with more than 2.5% in the top ten. This entry belongs to a study of OX40 agonist ivuxolimab in advanced cancers. Study-wide context: One patient with hepatocellular carcinoma and two with cutaneous melanoma, three in all, had partial responses.

Drawing of blood for sampling happened at baseline, at cycle 4 day 1, and at cycle 7 day 1. The CDR3 is 12 residues long. CDR1 is SEHNR, CDR2 FQNEAQ, per germline (reference sequence). The V end was cut by 4 bases, the J end by 4 bases, with 8 bases between. The sample here was CD4+ or CD8+ T cells sorted from blood, taken in a trial of the OX40 agonist ivuxolimab. The source is an adult with an advanced solid tumor such as melanoma, head and neck, liver or kidney cancer. The chain employs TRBV7-9 and TRBJ2-7; D gene unclear. The CDR3 DNA reads TGTGCCAGCAGCTCCACCCCGTACGAGCAGTACTTC. This encodes CASSSTPYEQYF.